The 15 T cell receptor beta chains below all came from one sample that was sequenced in a study of identical twins. In TCRdb, the 5' RACE reads were re-called with MiXCR into one record per CDR3 protein. The data contain around 1.7 million distinct CDR3 sequences, roughly a third of them singletons. The specimen sequenced was cord blood. The receptors come from a newborn girl in good health.

The CDR3, as DNA: TGCAGCGTTGAACGGGGGGAGCGGACCAAAAACATTCAGTACTTC. Amino acid sequence: CSVERGERTKNIQYF. The V call is TRBV29-1, the J call TRBJ2-4, with 7 bases identical to TRBD2. From germline, CDR1 is SQVTM and CDR2 ANQGSEA. The V gene end was trimmed by 2 bases and the J gene end by 2 bases; junction bases not matched to a gene: 6. The CDR3 is made up of 15 amino acids.

For this clonotype: Possible read error: a much larger clone is one base away. This chain uses TRBV24-1 with TRBJ2-1; D gene unclear. Trimming shortened V by 4 bases and J by 4 bases, and 16 bases separated the two germline ends. Germline CDR1 and CDR2: KGHDR and SFDVKD. The CDR3 is made up of 16 amino acids. CDR3 region: CATSEPLVGGYNEQFF. The CDR3 region has the DNA TGTGCCACCAGTGAACCCCTAGTGGGCGGATACAATGAGCAGTTCTTC.

This chain uses TRBV28 with TRBJ1-3; D uncertain. The CDR3 is made up of 17 amino acids. CDR1 and CDR2 from the germline V gene are MDHEN and SYDVKM. With 1 base removed from V and 0 bases from J, the gap between germline ends came to 13 bases. The CDR3 spells CASSLSTLLSSGNTIYF. In DNA, the CDR3 is TGTGCCAGCAGTTTATCGACCCTCCTGAGCTCTGGAAACACCATATATTTT.

The chain links TRBV2 to TRBJ1-5; D is perhaps TRBD1 (6 bases). The CDR3 length is 12 residues. Germline loops: CDR1 SNHLY, CDR2 FYNNEI. V shed 9 bases and J shed 8 bases, with 14 bases lying between them. DNA for the CDR3: TGTGCCAGTGGGGGGGCAGAAGAGCCCCAGCATTTT. This codes for CASGGAEEPQHF. The entire variable domain, with the rest obtained from reference TRBV2 and TRBJ1-5, is as follows: EPEVTQTPSHQVTQMGQEVILRCVPISNHLYFYWYRQILGQKVEFLVSFYNNEISEKSEIFDDQFSVERPDGSNFTLKIRSTKLEDSAMYFCASGGAEEPQHFGDGTRLSIL.

This clonotype was counted only a few times. The chain recombines TRBV11-2 with TRBJ1-6, with a weak D call TRBD1 (6 bases). Germline V lookup: CDR1 SGHAT, CDR2 FQNNGV. Deletions cut 2 bases from V and 6 bases from J, with 11 bases between. The CDR3 consists of 15 residues. The CDR3 spells CASSLSGGRNSPLHF. The DNA of the CDR3 is TGTGCCAGCAGCTTATCCGGGGGGCGTAATTCACCCCTCCACTTT.

For the CDR3, the DNA is TGTGCCAGCAGCTTAGCTAGCGGGAGATGGGTCTCCTACAATGAGCAGTACTTC. Translation gives CASSLASGRWVSYNEQYF. The rearrangement joins TRBV13 to TRBJ2-7; 10 bases fit TRBD2. The CDR3 is 18 amino acids. Germline V gene sequence: CDR1 PRHDT, CDR2 FYEKMQ (reference sequence). V shed 1 base and J 7 bases; nucleotides not matched to a gene: 16. Combining the CDR3 with reference TRBV13 and TRBJ2-7 gives the whole variable domain AAGVIQSPRHLIKEKRETATLKCYPIPRHDTVYWYQQGPGQDPQFLISFYEKMQSDKGSIPDRFSAQQFSDYHSELNMSSLELGDSALYFCASSLASGRWVSYNEQYFGPGTRLTVT.

The chain joins TRBV7-2 to TRBJ2-1, with D tentatively TRBD2 (5 bases). CDR1 SGHTA and CDR2 FQGNSA come from the germline V gene. V was shortened by 4 bases and J by 5 bases, with 15 bases between the two germline ends. The CDR3 loop spans 15 amino acids. The DNA for the CDR3 is TGTGCCAGCAGCTCGCCACGCACTAGGGACAATGAGCAGTTCTTC. Its translation: CASSSPRTRDNEQFF.

There are a few counts of this clonotype. The V gene is TRBV28, the J gene TRBJ1-6; no firm D call. V was clipped by 3 bases and J by 9 bases, with 6 bases between them. The CDR3 extends over 12 amino acids. The germline V gene encodes CDR1 MDHEN and CDR2 SYDVKM. The CDR3: CASSLSSSPLHF. In DNA form, the CDR3 reads TGTGCCAGCAGTTTGAGTTCTTCACCCCTCCACTTT.

This clonotype was found once. This chain connects TRBV12-3 or TRBV12-4 to TRBJ2-1; D unresolved. V gave up 2 bases and J gave up 6 bases, with 14 bases separating them. This CDR3 comprises 15 residues. The CDR3 here is CASSLSSPKSNEQFF. Written as DNA, the CDR3 is TGTGCCAGCAGTTTAAGCAGTCCCAAGAGCAATGAGCAGTTCTTC.

The genes are TRBV12-3 or TRBV12-4 and TRBJ2-7, with 7 nucleotides matching TRBD2. The CDR3 spans 15 residues. J lost 7 bases, V lost 6 bases, and 15 bases had no gene match. The CDR3 DNA reads TGTGCCAGCAGCTTAAGCGGGGTGGAGTACAATGAGCAGTACTTC. Residues: CASSLSGVEYNEQYF.

The chain uses TRBV20-1 and TRBJ1-3; D gene uncertain. Trimming removed 0 bases at V and 0 bases at J, with 12 bases between. CDR3 size: 16 residues. Germline lookup yields CDR1 DFQATT and CDR2 SNEGSKA (reference sequence). The CDR3 spells CSARDELRHSGNTIYF. The CDR3 nucleotides read TGCAGTGCTAGAGATGAGCTACGACACTCTGGAAACACCATATATTTT.

This chain connects TRBV7-8 to TRBJ2-2, with 8 bases lining up with TRBD1. Germline V gives CDR1 SGHVS, CDR2 FQNEAQ. J gave up 6 bases and V 4 bases, and 1 base lay outside the gene matches. The CDR3 length is 13 residues. For the CDR3, the DNA is TGTGCCAGCAGCTCGACAGGGGCCGGGGAGCTGTTTTTT. Encoded protein: CASSSTGAGELFF. Complete variable domain (other parts from reference TRBV7-8 and TRBJ2-2): GAGVSQSPRYKVAKRGQDVALRCDPISGHVSLFWYQQALGQGPEFLTYFQNEAQLDKSGLPSDRFFAERPEGSVSTLKIQRTQQEDSAVYLCASSSTGAGELFFGEGSRLTVL.

This clonotype was picked up a small number of times. This chain joins TRBV27 and TRBJ1-2; the match to TRBD1 covers 9 bases. CDR1 is MNHEY, CDR2 SMNVEV, per germline (reference sequence). This CDR3 contains 15 residues. J was trimmed by 4 bases and V by 3 bases; bases with no gene match: 6. In nucleotides, the CDR3 is TGTGCCAGCAGTTTTAGGGGACAGGGTCCCTATGGCTACACCTTC. This gives the protein CASSFRGQGPYGYTF.

This clonotype turned up a few times. This chain links TRBV28 with TRBJ2-7; TRBD1 aligns across 7 bases. The germline V gene encodes CDR1 MDHEN and CDR2 SYDVKM. This CDR3 region has 15 residues. J was trimmed by 1 base and V by 6 bases; bases with no gene match: 9. CDR3 bases: TGTGCCAGCAGCAGAACAGGGGCCAGATCCTACGAGCAGTACTTC. Translation gives CASSRTGARSYEQYF.

This clonotype appeared a few times. The chain employs TRBV9 and TRBJ2-1; TRBD1 aligns across 9 bases. V gave up 0 bases and J gave up 5 bases; unmatched junction bases: 9. This CDR3 spans 17 amino acids. CDR1 and CDR2 from the germline V gene are SGDLS and YYNGEE. CDR3 nucleotide sequence: TGTGCCAGCAGCGTAGGAGGATGGGGACAGGGTCACAATGAGCAGTTCTTC. Translated: CASSVGGWGQGHNEQFF.